The 17 T cell receptor beta chains given below trace back to one sample, sequenced in a study of blood T cell repertoires in COVID-19. Sequencing used immunoSEQ multiplex PCR; TCRdb keeps in-frame clones, though not all of them. In the table there are nearly 250,000 clones, around 85% of which are singletons. The specimen was PBMCs or T cells enriched from blood (not recorded which). These receptors all come from a woman aged 45-65 years with acute COVID-19.

The chain is built from TRBV19 and TRBJ1-2, with D perhaps matching TRBD1 (5 bases). V shed 1 base and J shed 4 bases, with 10 bases lying between them. CDR3 length equals 14 residues. Germline values: CDR1 LNHDA, CDR2 SQIVND (reference sequence). The CDR3 coding sequence is TGTGCCAGTAGTATAGTCCCCCAGGGCTATGGCTACACCTTC. Translated: CASSIVPQGYGYTF. The variable domain in full, completed from reference TRBV19 and TRBJ1-2, reads DGGITQSPKYLFRKEGQNVTLSCEQNLNHDAMYWYRQDPGQGLRLIYYSQIVNDFQKGDIAEGYSVSREKKESFPLTVTSAQKNPTAFYLCASSIVPQGYGYTFGSGTRLTVV.

J is TRBJ1-2 and V is TRBV30; D uncertain. CDR3 length: 12 amino acids. Trimming took off 0 bases at V and 8 bases at J, with 10 bases between the two ends. Looked up from germline, CDR1 is GTSNPN and CDR2 is SVGIG (reference sequence). The CDR3 coding sequence is TGTGCCTGGAGTGTAACAGTCCGGGGCTACACCTTC. Its translation is CAWSVTVRGYTF.

This chain uses TRBV19 with TRBJ2-3; D is perhaps TRBD2 (7 bases). The CDR3 runs to 18 residues. Germline V gene sequence: CDR1 LNHDA, CDR2 SQIVND (reference sequence). V was trimmed by 5 bases and J by 0 bases, leaving 21 bases between them. The CDR3 DNA reads as TGTGCCAGTAGTCTATTATCGGGGGGCCGATCTAGCACAGATACGCAGTATTTT. Encoded protein: CASSLLSGGRSSTDTQYF.

The rearrangement uses TRBV5-1 and TRBJ1-6, with 10 bases lining up with TRBD1. From germline, CDR1 is SGHRS and CDR2 YFSETQ. The V gene end was trimmed by 4 bases and the J gene end by 7 bases; junction bases not matched to a gene: 5. This CDR3 has 15 amino acids. The CDR3 here is CASSPGTGENSPLHF. Here the CDR3 DNA reads TGCGCCAGCAGCCCTGGGACAGGGGAAAATTCACCCCTCCACTTT.

The CDR3 sequence: CASTLSPGGNTEAFF. DNA of the CDR3: TGTGCCAGCACCTTATCTCCAGGGGGGAACACTGAAGCTTTCTTT. This chain joins TRBV6-5 and TRBJ1-1; 7 bases line up with TRBD1. From germline, CDR1 is MNHEY and CDR2 SVGAGI. The V gene end was trimmed by 7 bases and the J gene end by 1 base; junction bases not matched to a gene: 9. CDR3 length: 15 amino acids.

The chain has TRBV7-2 and TRBJ2-3; 15 nucleotides match TRBD2. V trimming: 5 bases; J trimming: 5 bases; junction bases outside the gene matches: 8. The CDR3 length is 17 residues. CDR1 SGHTA and CDR2 FQGNSA come from the germline V gene. The DNA of the CDR3 is TGTGCCAGCAGCCCCGGACTAGCGGGGGGGCCCAGAGATACGCAGTATTTT. Translating it yields CASSPGLAGGPRDTQYF.

The chain couples TRBV10-1 to TRBJ2-1, with D maybe TRBD1 (5 bases). Looked up from germline, CDR1 is WNHNN and CDR2 is SYGVQD (reference sequence). This CDR3 is built from 16 residues. The V end lost 3 bases, the J end lost 2 bases, and 14 bases lay between the germline ends. The CDR3 sequence: CASSDGAGSPYNEQFF. As DNA, the CDR3 is TGCGCCAGCAGTGATGGGGCAGGGTCTCCCTACAATGAGCAGTTCTTC.

This clone was detected only once. The chain links TRBV4-3 to TRBJ1-5; D is unclear. The CDR3 length is 14 residues. CDR1 is LGHNA, CDR2 YSLEER, per germline. V lost 1 base to trimming and J lost 5 bases, with 9 bases between them. In nucleotides, the CDR3 is TGCGCCAGCAGCCAAGTTCTCGGGGATCAGCCCCAGCATTTT. It translates to CASSQVLGDQPQHF.

The chain recombines TRBV7-6 with TRBJ2-2; D call uncertain. This CDR3 contains 15 residues. Germline CDR1 is SGHVS and CDR2 is FNYEAQ. V was cut by 4 bases and J by 0 bases, with 9 bases left in between. The chain's CDR3 is CASSSTASNTGELFF. The CDR3 DNA reads TGTGCCAGCAGCTCTACAGCCTCGAACACCGGGGAGCTGTTTTTT. Filled out from reference TRBV7-6 and TRBJ2-2, the complete variable domain reads GAGVSQSPRYKVTKRGQDVALRCDPISGHVSLYWYRQALGQGPEFLTYFNYEAQQDKSGLPNDRFSAERPEGSISTLTIQRTEQRDSAMYRCASSSTASNTGELFFGEGSRLTVL.

The chain couples TRBV18 to TRBJ1-6; TRBD1 aligns across 9 bases. The CDR3 loop spans 14 amino acids. J was trimmed by 10 bases and V by 2 bases; bases with no gene match: 3. Germline assignment: CDR1 KGHSH and CDR2 LQKENI. The CDR3 spells CASSPGTGFSPLHF. Written as DNA, the CDR3 is TGTGCCAGCTCACCAGGGACAGGGTTCTCACCCCTCCACTTT.

This clone is a singleton in its sample. The chain employs TRBV5-4 and TRBJ2-1, with 16 bases identical to TRBD2. The V gene end was trimmed by 0 bases and the J gene end by 12 bases; junction bases not matched to a gene: 6. Germline V lookup: CDR1 SGHNT, CDR2 YYREEE (reference sequence). The CDR3 loop spans 16 amino acids. CDR3 nucleotides: TGTGCCAGCAGCTTGGAGGGACTAGCGGGGGGGCTGGGGCAGTTCTTC. This translates into CASSLEGLAGGLGQFF.

The chain combines TRBV18 with TRBJ2-2; a weak D match, TRBD2 (6 bases). This CDR3 spans 15 amino acids. The V gene lost 0 bases and the J gene lost 5 bases, with 10 bases spanning the gap. Germline V lookup: CDR1 KGHSH, CDR2 LQKENI. The CDR3 DNA follows: TGTGCCAGCTCACCACCGGGGGGAAGGACCGGGGAGCTGTTTTTT. The encoded protein is CASSPPGGRTGELFF.

J is TRBJ2-7 and V is TRBV7-2, with a possible D match to TRBD1 (6 bases). With 2 bases removed from V and 5 bases from J, the gap between germline ends came to 13 bases. There are 14 residues in the CDR3. The germline CDR1 and CDR2 sequences are SGHTA and FQGNSA. The CDR3 region has the DNA TGTGCCAGCAGCTTAACAGGGACCAGCCACGAGCAGTACTTC. It is translated as CASSLTGTSHEQYF.

This chain connects TRBV10-1 to TRBJ1-2; D perhaps matches TRBD1 (5 bases). Trimming took 6 bases from V and 4 from J, leaving 15 bases between them. Germline V gene data show CDR1 as WNHNN and CDR2 as SYGVQD (reference sequence). This CDR3 has 14 residues. DNA for the CDR3: TGCGCCAGCAGAGACAGAACTCCTCTCTATGGCTACACCTTC. Encoded protein: CASRDRTPLYGYTF.

This clone was recorded only once. V usage is TRBV29-1 and J usage is TRBJ1-1; D remains ambiguous. This CDR3 has 13 amino acids. V shed 3 bases and J shed 4 bases, with 12 bases lying between them. Germline V gene data show CDR1 as SQVTM and CDR2 as ANQGSEA. The CDR3 DNA follows: TGCAGCGTTGAGTTAGTTGTTGGCACTGAAGCTTTCTTT. Its protein is CSVELVVGTEAFF.

The chain carries TRBV7-2 and TRBJ2-1, with D possibly matching TRBD1 (5 bases). This CDR3 comprises 16 residues. V dropped 1 base and J dropped 2 bases, with 12 bases sitting between them. Germline assignment: CDR1 SGHTA and CDR2 FQGNSA. In nucleotides, the CDR3 is TGTGCCAGCAGCTTAGTCCCTCAGGGCCCCTACAATGAGCAGTTCTTC. This codes for CASSLVPQGPYNEQFF.

The CDR3 spells CASSPNTGTGGEKLFF. CDR3 DNA sequence: TGTGCCAGCTCACCAAATACCGGGACAGGCGGCGAAAAACTGTTTTTT. The chain links TRBV18 to TRBJ1-4, with 8 bases matching TRBD1. The germline CDR1 and CDR2 sequences are KGHSH and LQKENI. This CDR3 is 16 amino acids long. Unmatched junction bases numbered 10, after V lost 2 bases and J lost 8 bases.